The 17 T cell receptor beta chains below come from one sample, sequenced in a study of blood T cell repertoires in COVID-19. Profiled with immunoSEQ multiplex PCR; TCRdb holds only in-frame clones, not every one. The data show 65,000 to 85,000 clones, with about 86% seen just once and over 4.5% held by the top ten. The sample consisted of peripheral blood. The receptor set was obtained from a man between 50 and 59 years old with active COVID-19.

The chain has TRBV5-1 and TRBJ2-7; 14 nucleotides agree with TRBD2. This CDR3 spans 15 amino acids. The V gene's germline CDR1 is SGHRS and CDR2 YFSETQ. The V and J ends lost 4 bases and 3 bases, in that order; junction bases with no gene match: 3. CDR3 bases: TGCGCCAGCAGCCGGGGACTAGCGGGGGACTACGAGCAGTACTTC. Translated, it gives CASSRGLAGDYEQYF.

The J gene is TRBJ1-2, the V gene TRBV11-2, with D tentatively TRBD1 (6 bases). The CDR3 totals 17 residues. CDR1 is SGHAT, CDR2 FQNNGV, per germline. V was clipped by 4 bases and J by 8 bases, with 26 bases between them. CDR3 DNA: TGTGCCAGCAGCTCCCTTCGGGGGGCGAGGCTGGGGAGGGGCTACACCTTC. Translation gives CASSSLRGARLGRGYTF. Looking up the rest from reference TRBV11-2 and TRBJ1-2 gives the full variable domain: EAGVAQSPRYKIIEKRQSVAFWCNPISGHATLYWYQQILGQGPKLLIQFQNNGVVDDSQLPKDRFSAERLKGVDSTLKIQPAKLEDSAVYLCASSSLRGARLGRGYTFGSGTRLTVV.

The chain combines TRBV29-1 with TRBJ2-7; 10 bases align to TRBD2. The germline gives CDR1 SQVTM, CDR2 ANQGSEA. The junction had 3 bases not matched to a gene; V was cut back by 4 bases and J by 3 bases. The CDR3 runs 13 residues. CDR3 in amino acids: CSVVLAGFYEQYF. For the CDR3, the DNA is TGCAGCGTTGTACTAGCGGGGTTCTACGAGCAGTACTTC.

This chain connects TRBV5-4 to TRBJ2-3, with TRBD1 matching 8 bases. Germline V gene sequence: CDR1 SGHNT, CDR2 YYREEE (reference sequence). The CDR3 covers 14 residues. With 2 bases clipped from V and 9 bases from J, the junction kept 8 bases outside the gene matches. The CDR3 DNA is TGTGCCAGCAGCTTACAGGGGGAAACCCTGACGCAGTATTTT. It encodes CASSLQGETLTQYF.

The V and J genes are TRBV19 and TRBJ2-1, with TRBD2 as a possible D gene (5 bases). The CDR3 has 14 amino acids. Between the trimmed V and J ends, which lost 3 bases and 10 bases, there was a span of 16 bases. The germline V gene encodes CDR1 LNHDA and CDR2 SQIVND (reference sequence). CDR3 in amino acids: CASSIVRESEEQFF. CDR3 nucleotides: TGTGCCAGTAGTATTGTCCGGGAATCCGAGGAGCAGTTCTTC.

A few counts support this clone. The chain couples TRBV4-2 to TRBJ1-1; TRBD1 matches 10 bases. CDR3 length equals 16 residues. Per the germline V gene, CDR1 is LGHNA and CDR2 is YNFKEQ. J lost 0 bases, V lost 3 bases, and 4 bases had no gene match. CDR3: CASSQGQGIMNTEAFF. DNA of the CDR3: TGTGCCAGCAGCCAGGGACAGGGGATCATGAACACTGAAGCTTTCTTT.

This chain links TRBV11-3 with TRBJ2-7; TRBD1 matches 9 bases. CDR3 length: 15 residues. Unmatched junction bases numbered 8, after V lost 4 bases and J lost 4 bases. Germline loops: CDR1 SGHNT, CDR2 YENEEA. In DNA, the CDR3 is TGTGCCAGCAGCTCCGGGACAGGGAGGAGTTACGAGCAGTACTTC. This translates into CASSSGTGRSYEQYF.

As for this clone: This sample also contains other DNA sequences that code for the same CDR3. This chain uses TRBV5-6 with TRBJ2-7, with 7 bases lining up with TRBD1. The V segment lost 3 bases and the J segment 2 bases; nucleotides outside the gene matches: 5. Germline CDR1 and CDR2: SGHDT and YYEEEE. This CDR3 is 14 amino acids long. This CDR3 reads CASSWTGLPYEQYF. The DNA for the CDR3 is TGTGCCAGCAGCTGGACAGGTCTCCCCTACGAGCAGTACTTC.

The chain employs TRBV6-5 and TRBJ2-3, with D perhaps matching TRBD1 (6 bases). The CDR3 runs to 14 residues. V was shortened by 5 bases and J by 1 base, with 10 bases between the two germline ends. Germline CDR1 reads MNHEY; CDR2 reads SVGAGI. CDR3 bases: TGTGCCAGCAGTCGCACAGGGCGCACAGATACGCAGTATTTT. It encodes CASSRTGRTDTQYF.

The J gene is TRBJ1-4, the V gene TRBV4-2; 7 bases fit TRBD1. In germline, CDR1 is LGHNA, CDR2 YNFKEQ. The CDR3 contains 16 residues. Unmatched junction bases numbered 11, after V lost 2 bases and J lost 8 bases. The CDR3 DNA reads TGTGCCAGCAGCCAAACCTCCAGGGGGAGTGGGGAAAAACTGTTTTTT. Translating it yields CASSQTSRGSGEKLFF.

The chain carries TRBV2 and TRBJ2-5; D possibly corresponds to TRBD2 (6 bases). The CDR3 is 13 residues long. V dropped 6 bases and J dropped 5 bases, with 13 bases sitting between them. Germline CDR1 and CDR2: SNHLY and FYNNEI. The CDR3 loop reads CASRPTGAETQYF. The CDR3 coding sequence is TGTGCCAGCAGGCCAACGGGAGCGGAGACCCAGTACTTC.

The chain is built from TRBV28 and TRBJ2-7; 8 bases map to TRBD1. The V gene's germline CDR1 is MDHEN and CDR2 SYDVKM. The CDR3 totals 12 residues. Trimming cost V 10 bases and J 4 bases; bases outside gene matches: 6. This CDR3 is CATGTGTYEQYF. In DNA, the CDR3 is TGTGCCACCGGGACAGGAACGTACGAGCAGTACTTC.

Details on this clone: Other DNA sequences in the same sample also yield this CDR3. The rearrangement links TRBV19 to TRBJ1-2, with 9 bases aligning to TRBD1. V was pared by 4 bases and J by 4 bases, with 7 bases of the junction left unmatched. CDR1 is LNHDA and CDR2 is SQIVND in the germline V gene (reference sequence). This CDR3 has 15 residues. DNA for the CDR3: TGTGCCAGTAGTACTTCGCCGGGACAGGGCTATGGCTACACCTTC. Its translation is CASSTSPGQGYGYTF. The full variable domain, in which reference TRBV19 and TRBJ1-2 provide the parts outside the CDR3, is DGGITQSPKYLFRKEGQNVTLSCEQNLNHDAMYWYRQDPGQGLRLIYYSQIVNDFQKGDIAEGYSVSREKKESFPLTVTSAQKNPTAFYLCASSTSPGQGYGYTFGSGTRLTVV.

CDR3 protein: CASSQDWGTGTDTQYF. CDR3 nucleotides: TGCGCCAGCAGCCAAGATTGGGGGACTGGGACAGATACGCAGTATTTT. The genes are TRBV4-1 and TRBJ2-3; maybe TRBD2 (6 bases). The CDR3 runs 16 residues. V was clipped by 0 bases and J by 3 bases, with 13 bases between them. The V gene's germline CDR1 is MGHRA and CDR2 YSYEKL.

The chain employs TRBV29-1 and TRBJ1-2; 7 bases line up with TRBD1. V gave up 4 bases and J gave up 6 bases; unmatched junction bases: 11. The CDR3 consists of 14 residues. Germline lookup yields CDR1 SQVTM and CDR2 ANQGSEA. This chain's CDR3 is CSVASIDRDDGYTF. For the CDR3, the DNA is TGCAGCGTTGCTTCGATCGACAGGGACGATGGCTACACCTTC.

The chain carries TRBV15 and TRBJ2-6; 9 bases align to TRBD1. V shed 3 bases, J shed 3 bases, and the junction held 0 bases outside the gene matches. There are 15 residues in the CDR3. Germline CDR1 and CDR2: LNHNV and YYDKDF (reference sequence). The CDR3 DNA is TGTGCCACCAGCAGGGACAGGGGTGGGGCCAACGTCCTGACTTTC. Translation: CATSRDRGGANVLTF. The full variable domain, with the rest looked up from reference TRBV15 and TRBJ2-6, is DAMVIQNPRYQVTQFGKPVTLSCSQTLNHNVMYWYQQKSSQAPKLLFHYYDKDFNNEADTPDNFQSRRPNTSFCFLDIRSPGLGDTAMYLCATSRDRGGANVLTFGAGSRLTVL.

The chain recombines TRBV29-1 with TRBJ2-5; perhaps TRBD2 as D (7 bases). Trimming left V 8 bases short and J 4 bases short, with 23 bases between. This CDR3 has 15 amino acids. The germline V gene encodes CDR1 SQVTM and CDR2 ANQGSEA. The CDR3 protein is CSLKPTGSGGETQYF. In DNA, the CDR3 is TGCAGCCTAAAACCGACAGGCTCGGGAGGAGAGACCCAGTACTTC.